This entry lists 10 T cell receptor beta chains sequenced from one sample in a study of CD4+ T cells in melanoma. Here immunoSEQ multiplex PCR was the method, and the copy in TCRdb shows in-frame clones only, minus some. The sample holds approximately 14,000 clones, approximately 88% seen once. Sequenced sample: cells from a culture (not recorded whether cultured in vitro). These receptor sequences come from a human donor with melanoma.

The genes are TRBV5-4 and TRBJ1-2; unclear D gene. The V gene's germline CDR1 is SGHNT and CDR2 YYREEE (reference sequence). V was clipped by 4 bases and J by 4 bases, with 14 bases between them. CDR3 size: 14 residues. The CDR3, as DNA: TGTGCCAGCAGCCCTGACCTACAAGGCTATGGCTACACCTTC. This gives the protein CASSPDLQGYGYTF.

V gene TRBV6-1 combines with J gene TRBJ2-7; 7 positions match TRBD1. The germline V gene encodes CDR1 MNHNS and CDR2 SASEGT. J was trimmed by 0 bases and V by 6 bases; bases with no gene match: 5. CDR3 length: 14 residues. CDR3 nucleotides: TGTGCCAGCAGGACAGGGCTTAGCTCCTACGAGCAGTACTTC. Amino acid sequence: CASRTGLSSYEQYF.

The chain joins TRBV5-5 to TRBJ2-1; a weak D match, TRBD1 (5 bases). Trimming cost V 0 bases and J 7 bases, with 8 bases left between them. Germline values: CDR1 SGHKS, CDR2 YYEKEE (reference sequence). This CDR3 has 13 amino acids. CDR3 in amino acids: CASSLEGQNEQFF. The CDR3 nucleotides are TGTGCCAGCAGCTTGGAGGGGCAAAATGAGCAGTTCTTC.

A word on this clone: Within the sample, other DNA sequences also encode this same CDR3. The genes are TRBV6-5 and TRBJ2-6, with a possible D match to TRBD2 (6 bases). From germline, CDR1 is MNHEY and CDR2 SVGAGI. Trimming took 3 bases from V and 4 from J, leaving 10 bases between them. The CDR3 has 15 amino acids. The CDR3: CASSYAGSGANVLTF. For the CDR3, the DNA is TGTGCCAGCAGTTATGCGGGGTCCGGGGCCAACGTCCTGACTTTC.

This chain joins TRBV5-1 and TRBJ2-7; 8 bases line up with TRBD1. The CDR3 consists of 14 residues. Per germline, CDR1 SGHRS and CDR2 YFSETQ. Germline trimming cut 4 bases from V and 4 bases from J; bases unmatched to any gene: 7. The CDR3 nucleotides are TGCGCCAGCAGCAGACAGGGGAAGGTGTACGAGCAGTACTTC. The encoded protein is CASSRQGKVYEQYF.

The sample holds one count of this clone. The gene calls are TRBV7-6 and TRBJ2-7, with 11 bases fitting TRBD2. Germline V CDR1 and CDR2: SGHVS, FNYEAQ. V lost 2 bases and J lost 4; bases outside the gene matches: 4. This CDR3 region has 15 residues. CDR3 nucleotide sequence: TGTGCCAGCAGCTTACTAGCGGGGGGCTCGTACGAGCAGTACTTC. Protein product: CASSLLAGGSYEQYF. Supplemented by reference TRBV7-6 and TRBJ2-7, the full variable domain reads GAGVSQSPRYKVTKRGQDVALRCDPISGHVSLYWYRQALGQGPEFLTYFNYEAQQDKSGLPNDRFSAERPEGSISTLTIQRTEQRDSAMYRCASSLLAGGSYEQYFGPGTRLTVT.

The chain uses TRBV30 and TRBJ1-3; D unclear. The CDR3 runs to 10 residues. Trimming took 2 bases from V and 8 from J, leaving 4 bases between them. Germline-derived CDR1 and CDR2 are GTSNPN and SVGIG (reference sequence). The CDR3 DNA sequence: TGTGCCTGGAGTACAGACACCATATATTTT. This codes for CAWSTDTIYF.

The gene calls are TRBV6-1 and TRBJ2-1; D call uncertain. V lost 6 bases, J lost 6 bases, and 15 bases lay in between. The CDR3 length is 14 residues. Germline lookup yields CDR1 MNHNS and CDR2 SASEGT. The CDR3 DNA follows: TGTGCCAGCAGACCAGCTTTCGCCTTCAATGAGCAGTTCTTC. Translation gives CASRPAFAFNEQFF.

The table lists this clone with a few counts. V gene TRBV2 combines with J gene TRBJ2-7, with D possibly matching TRBD1 (6 bases). The CDR3 length is 15 residues. CDR1 and CDR2 (germline): SNHLY, FYNNEI. V lost 6 bases and J lost 1, with 16 bases in between. The CDR3 DNA sequence: TGTGCCAGCAGGTTCCGGGACAAAGGATCCTACGAGCAGTACTTC. This encodes CASRFRDKGSYEQYF.

This rearrangement joins TRBV18 to TRBJ2-3, with TRBD1 matching 9 bases. V lost 6 bases, J lost 5 bases, and 3 bases stayed unmatched. The germline gives CDR1 KGHSH, CDR2 LQKENI. The CDR3 has 13 amino acids. Written as DNA, the CDR3 is TGTGCCAGCTCGACAGGGGGTGGAGATACGCAGTATTTT. Amino acids: CASSTGGGDTQYF.